This section outlines one TCR beta chain sequence together with its context. Its antigen is undetermined. Unmatched junction bases numbered 3, after V lost 4 bases and J lost 3 bases. Germline lookup yields CDR1 MGHDK and CDR2 SYGVNS. This CDR3 contains 14 residues. The time point denotes: before natalizumab initiation. These data belong to a study of multiple sclerosis patients with progressive multifocal leukoencephalopathy. The wider study: Longitudinal control samples came from natalizumab-treated multiple sclerosis patients without PML. The study, taken as a whole, reports: Expanded clones at PML onset predated and persisted through natalizumab therapy.

TCRdb's copy holds only in-frame clones and misses some; the assay was immunoSEQ multiplex PCR. The table records roughly 30,000 clones, around 89% of them present only once. The sequence came from a human donor with multiple sclerosis. The sample consisted of PBMCs. V usage is TRBV25-1 and J usage is TRBJ1-5, with 7 positions matching TRBD1. The CDR3 coding sequence is TGTGCCAGCAGTGGACAGGGCCACAATCAGCCCCAGCATTTT. It encodes CASSGQGHNQPQHF.